Shown below are 8 T cell receptor beta chains from a single sample sequenced in a study of sequential checkpoint blockade in melanoma. The treatment here: randomized to nivolumab then ipilimumab (arm A) or the reverse (arm B). Repertoires were generated with immunoSEQ multiplex PCR, while TCRdb's copy carries only in-frame clones and drops some. The top ten hold approximately 16% of the sample, which has tens of thousands of clones, 83% seen once. Sequenced material: CD8+ T cells sorted from blood (inferred from file names), taken from a patient given nivolumab and ipilimumab in sequence. All receptors come from a human donor with melanoma.

The rearrangement links TRBV4-3 to TRBJ2-1; D remains ambiguous. This CDR3 comprises 14 residues. Germline V CDR1 and CDR2: LGHNA, YSLEER. Trimming removed 0 bases from V and 4 bases from J, with 7 bases in between. Here the CDR3 reads CASSQDAGYNEQFF. CDR3 in DNA: TGCGCCAGCAGCCAAGATGCCGGGTACAATGAGCAGTTCTTC.

The chain is built from TRBV4-3 and TRBJ2-3; D possibly corresponds to TRBD2 (5 bases). V lost 0 bases and J lost 5, with 9 bases in between. This CDR3 is built from 14 residues. Germline V gene lookup returns CDR1 LGHNA and CDR2 YSLEER. Here the CDR3 DNA reads TGCGCCAGCAGCCAAGACGGGATTCGAGATACGCAGTATTTT. It specifies CASSQDGIRDTQYF.

This chain joins TRBV6-5 and TRBJ2-1, with 7 positions matching TRBD2. There are 15 residues in the CDR3. In germline, CDR1 is MNHEY, CDR2 SVGAGI. The trim removed 5 bases at V and 4 bases at J, leaving 8 bases unmatched. In DNA form, the CDR3 reads TGTGCCAGCAGTCCTATTGCGGGAGAATACAATGAGCAGTTCTTC. Translated, it gives CASSPIAGEYNEQFF.

This clone was seen a handful of times. This sequence joins TRBV7-2 and TRBJ1-5; D call uncertain. Germline CDR1 reads SGHTA; CDR2 reads FQGNSA. The length of the CDR3 is 13 residues. V lost 3 bases, J lost 5 bases, and 8 bases lay in between. CDR3 DNA: TGTGCCAGCAGCTTCGCGGATGATCAGCCCCAGCATTTT. Its protein product is CASSFADDQPQHF.

The chain couples TRBV6-1 to TRBJ2-7, with TRBD2 as a possible D gene (6 bases). This CDR3 contains 14 residues. Trimming removed 1 base from V and 6 bases from J, with 13 bases in between. Germline loops: CDR1 MNHNS, CDR2 SASEGT. The CDR3 DNA reads TGTGCCAGCAGTGAAGGGAGGGGACCGGGCGAGCAGTACTTC. Translated: CASSEGRGPGEQYF.

V and J are TRBV11-2 and TRBJ2-2, with D possibly TRBD1 on 6 matching bases. The CDR3 is 16 amino acids. V lost 2 bases and J 0 bases, leaving 10 bases between the germline ends. The germline V gene has CDR1 SGHAT and CDR2 FQNNGV. The CDR3 here is CASSLIGTPNTGELFF. In nucleotides, the CDR3 is TGTGCCAGCAGCTTAATCGGGACACCGAACACCGGGGAGCTGTTTTTT.

V gene TRBV20-1 combines with J gene TRBJ2-1; D gene unclear. This CDR3 contains 11 residues. Trimming cost V 6 bases and J 2 bases, with 5 bases left between them. The germline gives CDR1 DFQATT, CDR2 SNEGSKA (reference sequence). CDR3 in DNA: TGCAGTGCCCGCGCCTACAATGAGCAGTTCTTC. Protein product: CSARAYNEQFF.

This clone has a handful of counts. The rearrangement joins TRBV27 to TRBJ2-7, with 9 bases aligning to TRBD2. The ends lost 5 bases at V and 3 bases at J; junction bases unmatched: 5. CDR1 MNHEY and CDR2 SMNVEV come from the germline V gene (reference sequence). This CDR3 contains 14 residues. CDR3 in DNA: TGTGCCAGCAGTCTACTAGCGGGCCGCTACGAGCAGTACTTC. This encodes CASSLLAGRYEQYF.